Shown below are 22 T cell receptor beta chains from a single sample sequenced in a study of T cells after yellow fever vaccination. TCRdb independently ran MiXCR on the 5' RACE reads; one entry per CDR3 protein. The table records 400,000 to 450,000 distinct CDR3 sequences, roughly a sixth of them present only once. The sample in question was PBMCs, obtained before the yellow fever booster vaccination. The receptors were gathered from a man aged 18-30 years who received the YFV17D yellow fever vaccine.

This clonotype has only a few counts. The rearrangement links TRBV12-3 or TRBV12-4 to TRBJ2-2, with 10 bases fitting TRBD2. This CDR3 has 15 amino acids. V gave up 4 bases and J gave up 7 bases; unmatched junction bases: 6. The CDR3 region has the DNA TGTGCCAGCAGTTCCAACCGACTAGCGGGCGGGGAGCTGTTTTTT. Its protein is CASSSNRLAGGELFF.

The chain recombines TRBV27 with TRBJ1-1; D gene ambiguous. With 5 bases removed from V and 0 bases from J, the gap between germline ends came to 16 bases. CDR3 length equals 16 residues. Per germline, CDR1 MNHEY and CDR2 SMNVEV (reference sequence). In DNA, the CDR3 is TGTGCCAGCAGTGTGAGCCGGCAGGTGTTGAACACTGAAGCTTTCTTT. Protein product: CASSVSRQVLNTEAFF.

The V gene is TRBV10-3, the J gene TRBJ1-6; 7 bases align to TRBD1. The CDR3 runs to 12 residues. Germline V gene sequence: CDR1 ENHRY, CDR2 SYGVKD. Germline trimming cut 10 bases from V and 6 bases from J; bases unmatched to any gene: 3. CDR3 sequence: CATRQGNSPLHF. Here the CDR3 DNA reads TGTGCCACCCGACAGGGTAATTCACCCCTCCACTTT.

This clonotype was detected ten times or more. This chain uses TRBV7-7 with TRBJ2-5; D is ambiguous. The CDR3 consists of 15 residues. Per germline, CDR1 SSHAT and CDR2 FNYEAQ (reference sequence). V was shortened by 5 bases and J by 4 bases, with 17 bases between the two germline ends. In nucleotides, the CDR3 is TGTGCCAGCAGCCGATATTTTGAAGGGCGAGAGACCCAGTACTTC. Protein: CASSRYFEGRETQYF.

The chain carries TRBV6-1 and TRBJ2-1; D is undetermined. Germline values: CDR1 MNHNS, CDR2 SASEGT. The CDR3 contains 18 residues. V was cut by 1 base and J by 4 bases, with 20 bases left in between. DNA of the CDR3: TGTGCCAGCAGTGAAGAGTCAGGCAACCCTCCCTATTACAATGAGCAGTTCTTC. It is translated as CASSEESGNPPYYNEQFF.

The CDR3 DNA reads as TGTGCCAGTAGTACCCGTTTTGGGGGGCCTTACGAGCAGTACGTC. It codes for CASSTRFGGPYEQYV. J is TRBJ2-7 and V is TRBV19, with D tentatively TRBD1 or TRBD2 (6 bases each). The germline V gene has CDR1 LNHDA and CDR2 SQIVND (reference sequence). V was trimmed by 4 bases and J by 4 bases, leaving 17 bases between them. CDR3 length: 15 residues.

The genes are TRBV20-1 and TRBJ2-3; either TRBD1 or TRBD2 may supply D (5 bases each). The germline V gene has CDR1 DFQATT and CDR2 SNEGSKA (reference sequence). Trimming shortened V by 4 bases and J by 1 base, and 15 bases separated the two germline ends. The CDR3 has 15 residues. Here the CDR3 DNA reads TGCAGTGCTAAGGTCCAGGGAGTCGGCACAGATACGCAGTATTTT. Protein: CSAKVQGVGTDTQYF.

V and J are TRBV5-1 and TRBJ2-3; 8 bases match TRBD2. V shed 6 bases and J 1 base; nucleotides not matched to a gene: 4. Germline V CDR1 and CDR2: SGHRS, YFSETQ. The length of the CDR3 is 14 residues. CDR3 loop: CASNPTSGTDTQYF. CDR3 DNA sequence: TGCGCCAGCAACCCGACTAGCGGCACAGATACGCAGTATTTT.

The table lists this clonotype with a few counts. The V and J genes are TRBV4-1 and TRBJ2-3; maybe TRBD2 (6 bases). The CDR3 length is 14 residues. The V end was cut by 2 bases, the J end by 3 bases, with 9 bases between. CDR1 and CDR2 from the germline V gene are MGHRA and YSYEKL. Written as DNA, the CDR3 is TGCGCCAGCAGCCAAACAGGAGGGACAGATACGCAGTATTTT. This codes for CASSQTGGTDTQYF.

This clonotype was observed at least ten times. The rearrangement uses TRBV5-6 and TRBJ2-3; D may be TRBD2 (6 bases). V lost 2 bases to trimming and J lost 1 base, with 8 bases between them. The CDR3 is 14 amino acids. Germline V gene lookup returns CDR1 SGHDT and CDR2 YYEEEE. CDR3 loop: CASSFPGGTDTQYF. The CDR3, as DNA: TGTGCCAGCAGCTTTCCGGGGGGCACAGATACGCAGTATTTT.

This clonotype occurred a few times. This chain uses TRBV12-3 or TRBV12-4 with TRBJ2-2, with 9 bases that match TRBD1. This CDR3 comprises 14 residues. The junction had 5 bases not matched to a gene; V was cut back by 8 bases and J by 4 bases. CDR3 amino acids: CASRDRAITGELFF. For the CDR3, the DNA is TGTGCCAGCCGGGACAGGGCCATCACCGGGGAGCTGTTTTTT.

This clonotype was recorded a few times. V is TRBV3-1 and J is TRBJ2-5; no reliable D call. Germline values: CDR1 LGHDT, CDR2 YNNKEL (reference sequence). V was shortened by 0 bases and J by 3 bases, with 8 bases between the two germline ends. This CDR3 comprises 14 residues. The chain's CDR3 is CASSQDRVEETQYF. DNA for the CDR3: TGTGCCAGCAGCCAAGATCGAGTGGAAGAGACCCAGTACTTC.

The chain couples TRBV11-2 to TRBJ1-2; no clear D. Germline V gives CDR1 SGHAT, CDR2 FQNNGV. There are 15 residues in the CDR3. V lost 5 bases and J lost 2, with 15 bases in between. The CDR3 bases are TGTGCCAGCAGCGCGAGAGGGTCGACAAACTATGGCTACACCTTC. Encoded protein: CASSARGSTNYGYTF.

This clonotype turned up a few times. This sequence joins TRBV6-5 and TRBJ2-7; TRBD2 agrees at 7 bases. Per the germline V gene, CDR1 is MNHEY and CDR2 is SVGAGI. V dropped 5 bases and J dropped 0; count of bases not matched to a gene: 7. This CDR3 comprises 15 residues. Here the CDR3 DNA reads TGTGCCAGCAGTACGGGGCGGGGGAGCTCCTACGAGCAGTACGTC. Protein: CASSTGRGSSYEQYV.

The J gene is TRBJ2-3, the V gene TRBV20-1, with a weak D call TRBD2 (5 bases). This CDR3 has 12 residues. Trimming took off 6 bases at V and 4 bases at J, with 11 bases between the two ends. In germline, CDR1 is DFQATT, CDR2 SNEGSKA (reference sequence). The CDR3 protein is CSADYDSDTQYF. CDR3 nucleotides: TGCAGTGCCGACTATGATTCAGATACGCAGTATTTT.

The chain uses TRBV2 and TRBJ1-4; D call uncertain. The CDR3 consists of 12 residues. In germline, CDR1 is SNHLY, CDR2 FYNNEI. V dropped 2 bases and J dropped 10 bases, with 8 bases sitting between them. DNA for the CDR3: TGTGCCAGCAGTGAACCCTACAGAAAACTGTTTTTT. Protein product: CASSEPYRKLFF.

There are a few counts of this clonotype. Written as DNA, the CDR3 is TGTGCCAGCAGCGTCCGCCCTTATTCTGCTGAAGCTTTCTTT. Amino acids: CASSVRPYSAEAFF. The chain is built from TRBV9 and TRBJ1-1, with D unclear. Germline values: CDR1 SGDLS, CDR2 YYNGEE. The CDR3 totals 14 residues. V shed 2 bases and J shed 6 bases, with 14 bases lying between them.

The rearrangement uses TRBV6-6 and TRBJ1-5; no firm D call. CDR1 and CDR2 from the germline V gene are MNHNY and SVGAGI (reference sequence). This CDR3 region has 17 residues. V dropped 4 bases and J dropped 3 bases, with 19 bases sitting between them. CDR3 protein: CASSFPGQDLFNQPQHF. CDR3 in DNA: TGTGCCAGCAGTTTCCCCGGGCAGGACTTGTTCAATCAGCCCCAGCATTTT.

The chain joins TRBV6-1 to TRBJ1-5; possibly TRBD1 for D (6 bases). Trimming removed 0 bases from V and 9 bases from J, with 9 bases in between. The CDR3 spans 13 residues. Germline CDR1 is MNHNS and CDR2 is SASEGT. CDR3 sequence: CASSEATGSPQHF. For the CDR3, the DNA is TGTGCCAGCAGTGAAGCGACAGGATCGCCCCAGCATTTT.

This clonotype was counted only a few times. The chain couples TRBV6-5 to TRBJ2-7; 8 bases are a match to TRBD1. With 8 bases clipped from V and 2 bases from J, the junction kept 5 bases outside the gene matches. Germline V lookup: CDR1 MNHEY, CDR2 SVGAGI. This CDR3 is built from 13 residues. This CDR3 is CASGPTGAYEQYF. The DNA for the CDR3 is TGTGCCAGCGGACCGACAGGGGCCTACGAGCAGTACTTC.

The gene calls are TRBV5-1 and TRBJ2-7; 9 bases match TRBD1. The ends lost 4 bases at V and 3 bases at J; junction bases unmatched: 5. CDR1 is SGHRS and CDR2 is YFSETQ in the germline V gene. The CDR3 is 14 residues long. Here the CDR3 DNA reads TGCGCCAGCAGCATCAGACAGGGGGACTACGAGCAGTACTTC. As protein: CASSIRQGDYEQYF.

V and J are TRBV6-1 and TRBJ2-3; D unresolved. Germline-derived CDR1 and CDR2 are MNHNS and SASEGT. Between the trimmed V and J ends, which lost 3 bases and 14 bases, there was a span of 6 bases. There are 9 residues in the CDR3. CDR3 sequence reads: CASSDLLYF. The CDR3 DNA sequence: TGTGCCAGCAGTGACTTACTGTATTTT.